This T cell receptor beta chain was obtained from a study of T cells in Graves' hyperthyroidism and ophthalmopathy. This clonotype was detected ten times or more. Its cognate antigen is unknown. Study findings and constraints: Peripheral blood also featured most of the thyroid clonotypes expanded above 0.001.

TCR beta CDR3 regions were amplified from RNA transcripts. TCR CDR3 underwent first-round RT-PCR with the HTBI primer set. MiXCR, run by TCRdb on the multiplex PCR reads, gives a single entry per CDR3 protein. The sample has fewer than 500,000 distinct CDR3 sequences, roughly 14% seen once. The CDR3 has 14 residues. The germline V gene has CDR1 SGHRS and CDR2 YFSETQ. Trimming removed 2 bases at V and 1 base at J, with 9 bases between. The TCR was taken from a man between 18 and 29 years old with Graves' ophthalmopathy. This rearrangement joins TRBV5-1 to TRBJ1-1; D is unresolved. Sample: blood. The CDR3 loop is CASSFAGGNTEAFF. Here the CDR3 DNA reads TGCGCCAGCAGCTTCGCGGGTGGGAACACTGAAGCTTTCTTT.